Included here is one T cell receptor beta chain sequence, with context. The antigen remains unidentified. These data come from a study of post-analysis software for immune sequencing data. Study-wide findings and caveats: Controls showed lower frequencies than patients for five TRBV segments, and TRBV5-6, TRBV5-1 and TRBV20-1 were among these. People with multiple sclerosis had a significantly lower normalized Chao1 diversity than controls did.

Unique molecular identifiers were built into the TCR beta cDNA libraries. TCRdb independently ran MiXCR on the PCR reads; one entry per CDR3 protein. Among approximately 630,000 distinct CDR3 sequences listed, 55% to 60% were seen once. Trimming removed 3 bases at V and 5 bases at J, with 14 bases between. The CDR3 length is 15 residues. The chain combines TRBV12-3 or TRBV12-4 with TRBJ2-4; either TRBD1 or TRBD2 may fit D (5 bases each). Sequenced input: blood. This receptor was taken from a girl aged 2-15 years with multiple sclerosis. CDR3 sequence (DNA): TGTGCCAGCAGTTTCGTCGGGGTAGGGGAAAACATTCAGTACTTC. It translates to CASSFVGVGENIQYF.